The entry below describes one T cell receptor (beta chain). The sample originates from a study of T cells in localized non-small cell lung cancer. The trim removed 7 bases at V and 9 bases at J, leaving 8 bases unmatched. Germline loops: CDR1 SGHAT, CDR2 FQNNGV. This CDR3 contains 14 residues. The data were produced by immunoSEQ multiplex PCR, yet TCRdb's version contains in-frame clones alone and is incomplete. This table holds 90,000 to 100,000 clones, approximately 91% found once. The chain links TRBV11-2 to TRBJ2-1; TRBD2 matches 11 bases. This TCR was sampled from a woman aged 40-69 years with stage II squamous cell lung carcinoma. Sample: PBMCs, taken before any cancer treatment. The DNA of the CDR3 is TGTGCCAGCACCGCGCTAGCGGGAGGTGGTGAGCAGTTCTTC. Translation: CASTALAGGGEQFF.